This T cell receptor (beta chain) originates from a study of blood T cell repertoires in COVID-19. V gave up 6 bases and J gave up 6 bases; unmatched junction bases: 9. The CDR3 has 14 residues. Germline V gene data show CDR1 as ENHRY and CDR2 as SYGVKD. How the authors handled the data: Estimates of nucleated cell counts were drawn from the amplification of reference gene primers. The data were produced by immunoSEQ multiplex PCR, yet TCRdb's version contains in-frame clones alone and is incomplete. V and J calls and clone size are those listed in that table; D and trimming were worked out from the DNA. Among more than 30,000 clones, roughly 94% were seen once, and the ten largest hold over 4%.

The V gene is TRBV10-3, the J gene TRBJ2-7, with 9 bases that match TRBD2. This clonotype was obtained from a human donor with active COVID-19. The donor label of this sample is uncertain. The sequenced sample was peripheral blood. The CDR3 region has the DNA TGTGCCATCAGGGGAGCGGGAGGATTAAGCGAGCAGTACTTC. The encoded protein is CAIRGAGGLSEQYF.